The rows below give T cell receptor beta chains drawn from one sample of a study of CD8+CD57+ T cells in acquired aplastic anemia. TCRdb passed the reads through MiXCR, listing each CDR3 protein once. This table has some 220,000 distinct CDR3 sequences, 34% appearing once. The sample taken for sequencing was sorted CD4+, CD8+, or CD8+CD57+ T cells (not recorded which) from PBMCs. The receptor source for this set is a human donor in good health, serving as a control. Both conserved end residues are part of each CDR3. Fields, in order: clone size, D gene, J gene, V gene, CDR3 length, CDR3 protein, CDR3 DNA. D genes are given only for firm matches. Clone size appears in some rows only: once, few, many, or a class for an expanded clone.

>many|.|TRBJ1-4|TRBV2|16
CASSEQGNQNNEKLFF
TGTGCCAGCAGCGAACAGGGAAACCAAAATAATGAAAAACTGTTTTTT
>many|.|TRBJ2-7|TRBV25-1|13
CASSPHQSYEQYF
TGTGCCAGCAGTCCACACCAATCCTACGAGCAGTACTTC
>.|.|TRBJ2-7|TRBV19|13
CASSRGTTNEQYF
TGTGCCAGTAGTAGGGGTACTACGAATGAGCAGTACTTC
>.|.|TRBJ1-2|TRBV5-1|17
CASSLNDQAQANYGYTF
TGCGCCAGCAGCTTAAATGACCAAGCTCAGGCTAACTATGGCTACACCTTC
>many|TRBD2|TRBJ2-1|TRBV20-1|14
CSAPPSGSMDEQFF
TGCAGTGCTCCCCCGAGCGGGAGTATGGATGAGCAGTTCTTC
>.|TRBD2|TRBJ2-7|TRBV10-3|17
CATTGTSGTPSSYEQYF
TGTGCCACCACCGGGACTAGCGGGACCCCCAGCTCCTACGAGCAGTACTTC
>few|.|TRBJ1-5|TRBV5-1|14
CASSFDGINQPQHF
TGCGCCAGCAGCTTTGACGGAATTAATCAGCCCCAGCATTTT
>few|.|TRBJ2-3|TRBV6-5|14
CASSLAAPTDTQYF
TGTGCCAGCAGTCTGGCGGCCCCTACAGATACGCAGTATTTT
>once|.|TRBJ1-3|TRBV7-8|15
CAGTDLDGSGNTIYF
TGTGCCGGCACCGACCTGGACGGATCTGGAAACACCATATATTTT
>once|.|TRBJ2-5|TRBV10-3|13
CAIEGRVTETQYF
TGTGCCATCGAAGGCAGGGTCACGGAGACCCAGTACTTC
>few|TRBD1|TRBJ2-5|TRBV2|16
CASSEAKWAGGETQYF
TGTGCCAGCAGTGAAGCTAAGTGGGCAGGGGGAGAGACCCAGTACTTC
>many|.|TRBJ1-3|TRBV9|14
CASSGTVSGNTIYF
TGTGCCAGCAGCGGGACAGTCTCTGGAAACACCATATATTTT
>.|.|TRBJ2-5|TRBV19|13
CASSIVSGEDQYF
TGTGCCAGTAGTATAGTATCGGGAGAAGACCAGTACTTC
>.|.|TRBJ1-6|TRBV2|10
CASPGLPLHF
TGTGCCAGCCCAGGACTTCCCCTCCACTTT
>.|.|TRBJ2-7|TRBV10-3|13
CATRDRSSYEQYF
TGTGCCACCAGAGACAGGAGCTCCTACGAGCAGTACTTC
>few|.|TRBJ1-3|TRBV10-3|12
CAISLAGNTIYF
TGTGCCATCAGTTTAGCGGGAAACACCATATATTTT